Presented here are 29 T cell receptor beta chains from one specimen sequenced in a study of shared T cell receptors in the human thymus. The repertoire was sequenced with immunoSEQ multiplex PCR; TCRdb's copy has only in-frame clones and lacks some. The sample lists hundreds of thousands of clones, 75% to 90% occurring once. These data were also filed under a second study, of human thymus T cells.

Sequenced material: thymocytes. These receptors all stem from a girl under three years old with a congenital heart defect.

The V and J genes are TRBV11-3 and TRBJ1-1, with 7 bases matching TRBD1. CDR1 and CDR2 (germline): SGHNT, YENEEA. V was clipped by 5 bases and J by 1 base; unmatched bases: 4. CDR3 length: 14 residues. The CDR3 sequence is CASSPGGENTEAFF. DNA for the CDR3: TGTGCCAGCAGCCCAGGGGGTGAGAACACTGAAGCTTTCTTT.

The chain couples TRBV30 to TRBJ1-2; 11 bases are a match to TRBD1. The CDR3 sequence is 15 residues long. V was pared by 0 bases and J by 4 bases, with 4 bases of the junction left unmatched. CDR1 GTSNPN and CDR2 SVGIG come from the germline V gene (reference sequence). The CDR3 reads CAWSVSGQGGYGYTF. CDR3 in DNA: TGTGCCTGGAGTGTATCGGGACAGGGGGGCTATGGCTACACCTTC.

The chain uses TRBV14 and TRBJ1-1; perhaps TRBD1 as D (6 bases). The CDR3 sequence is 17 residues long. CDR1 and CDR2 from the germline V gene are SGHDN and FVKESK. Trimming took off 3 bases at V and 0 bases at J, with 17 bases between the two ends. Here the CDR3 DNA reads TGTGCCAGCAGCCATCTACAGGGCTCTCATATGAACACTGAAGCTTTCTTT. This translates into CASSHLQGSHMNTEAFF.

This clone was found once. The V gene is TRBV19, the J gene TRBJ1-1; D is uncertain. Germline CDR1 LNHDA, CDR2 SQIVND (reference sequence). V dropped 3 bases and J dropped 5 bases, with 13 bases sitting between them. CDR3 length: 14 amino acids. The CDR3 DNA is TGTGCCAGTAGTATTCTTAGGACGGGAACTGAAGCTTTCTTT. This encodes CASSILRTGTEAFF.

The chain combines TRBV11-2 with TRBJ2-7; 8 positions agree with TRBD2. Losses at the gene ends were 5 bases for V and 5 bases for J; bases not matched to a gene: 11. The germline V gene encodes CDR1 SGHAT and CDR2 FQNNGV. The CDR3 spans 15 residues. The CDR3 sequence is CASSPNGRGVDEQYF. The CDR3 DNA follows: TGTGCCAGCAGCCCTAACGGGAGGGGTGTGGACGAGCAGTACTTC.

A few counts support this clone. V usage is TRBV10-2 and J usage is TRBJ2-3; D unclear. The CDR3 loop spans 15 amino acids. In germline, CDR1 is WSHSY, CDR2 SAAADI. Trimming took 7 bases from V and 2 from J, leaving 16 bases between them. CDR3 nucleotides: TGCGCCAGCAACCTTTCGCCACTACTCACAGATACGCAGTATTTT. Translation gives CASNLSPLLTDTQYF.

The V and J genes are TRBV6-4 and TRBJ2-1; 10 bases match TRBD2. This CDR3 is built from 20 residues. Germline-derived CDR1 and CDR2 are MRHNA and SNTAGT. V shed 8 bases, J shed 4 bases, and the junction held 23 bases outside the gene matches. The CDR3 loop is CASPLSPQAGGPQQYNEQFF. In DNA form, the CDR3 reads TGTGCCAGCCCCCTGAGCCCGCAAGCGGGGGGGCCCCAACAATACAATGAGCAGTTCTTC.

Of note for this clone: A junction boundary mismatches the germline segment, possibly from a read error. The chain couples TRBV4-1 to TRBJ2-3; 10 bases line up with TRBD2. CDR1 is MGHRA and CDR2 is YSYEKL in the germline V gene. The CDR3 spans 21 residues. The DNA of the CDR3 is TGCGACAGCAGCCAACAAAGGCCCAAAGCGTCAGCGGGGGGGGAGACAGATACGCAGTATTTT. Protein sequence: CDSSQQRPKASAGGETDTQYF.

This chain joins TRBV18 and TRBJ2-7; 11 nucleotides agree with TRBD1. CDR1 is KGHSH and CDR2 is LQKENI in the germline V gene. The CDR3 consists of 15 residues. J was trimmed by 2 bases and V by 2 bases; bases with no gene match: 2. The CDR3 spells CASSPRTGGTYEQYF. In DNA, the CDR3 is TGTGCCAGCTCACCAAGGACAGGGGGCACCTACGAGCAGTACTTC.

This clone came up once. The chain is built from TRBV19 and TRBJ1-2; TRBD1 aligns across 7 bases. The CDR3 consists of 18 residues. CDR1 and CDR2 from the germline V gene are LNHDA and SQIVND (reference sequence). V lost 5 bases and J lost 4; bases outside the gene matches: 19. The CDR3 nucleotides read TGTGCCAGTAGTGTTCATCCGGGACAGAGCCCTTTGGGCTATGGCTACACCTTC. It translates to CASSVHPGQSPLGYGYTF.

The CDR3 DNA is TGTGCCAGTGAGCCTAGTCTGTCACGCTACGAGCAGTACTTC. This gives the protein CASEPSLSRYEQYF. The V and J genes are TRBV6-1 and TRBJ2-7; the D is unclear. Looked up from germline, CDR1 is MNHNS and CDR2 is SASEGT. The CDR3 loop spans 14 amino acids. With 9 bases removed from V and 3 bases from J, the gap between germline ends came to 18 bases.

This clone has just one count. The rearrangement joins TRBV27 to TRBJ1-1; D ambiguous. CDR3 length: 13 amino acids. CDR1 and CDR2 from the germline V gene are MNHEY and SMNVEV (reference sequence). The V gene lost 3 bases and the J gene lost 0 bases, with 5 bases spanning the gap. DNA for the CDR3: TGTGCCAGCAGTTTCTTCTTGAACACTGAAGCTTTCTTT. Encoded protein: CASSFFLNTEAFF.

The J gene is TRBJ1-2, the V gene TRBV6-1; 11 nucleotides align to TRBD1. V shed 5 bases and J 4 bases; nucleotides not matched to a gene: 6. Looked up from germline, CDR1 is MNHNS and CDR2 is SASEGT. This CDR3 is built from 15 residues. CDR3 region: CASSTRTGGSYGYTF. CDR3 DNA sequence: TGTGCCAGCAGTACGCGGACAGGGGGCAGCTATGGCTACACCTTC.

V is TRBV6-5 and J is TRBJ2-3; 8 bases are shared with TRBD2. J was trimmed by 2 bases and V by 2 bases; bases with no gene match: 6. The CDR3 extends over 16 amino acids. Germline CDR1 is MNHEY and CDR2 is SVGAGI. CDR3 nucleotide sequence: TGTGCCAGCAGTTACAACGAGCGGGGGCACACAGATACGCAGTATTTT. Its protein is CASSYNERGHTDTQYF.

This chain uses TRBV7-6 with TRBJ2-1, with D possibly TRBD1 on 6 matching bases. Germline V gene lookup returns CDR1 SGHVS and CDR2 FNYEAQ. This CDR3 is built from 14 residues. V was shortened by 6 bases and J by 1 base, with 10 bases between the two germline ends. The CDR3 DNA reads as TGTGCCAGCAGACAGGACAGATCCTACAATGAGCAGTTCTTC. Protein sequence: CASRQDRSYNEQFF.

The chain links TRBV30 to TRBJ2-7, with D perhaps matching TRBD2 (5 bases). Germline-derived CDR1 and CDR2 are GTSNPN and SVGIG (reference sequence). This CDR3 has 13 amino acids. V was clipped by 3 bases and J by 2 bases, with 11 bases between them. The CDR3 bases are TGTGCCTGGAGCCGAGGGCCAACCTACGAGCAGTACTTC. Protein product: CAWSRGPTYEQYF.

DNA of the CDR3: TGCGCCAGCAGCCAAGATATCAGAAGCTCCTACGAGCAGTACTTC. Its translation: CASSQDIRSSYEQYF. The chain links TRBV4-1 to TRBJ2-7; D gene uncertain. CDR3 length: 15 amino acids. Germline loops: CDR1 MGHRA, CDR2 YSYEKL. The V end was cut by 0 bases, the J end by 0 bases, with 9 bases between.

V and J are TRBV14 and TRBJ2-3; D perhaps matches TRBD2 (7 bases). The length of the CDR3 is 15 residues. The germline CDR1 and CDR2 sequences are SGHDN and FVKESK. The V end lost 4 bases, the J end lost 3 bases, and 14 bases lay between the germline ends. The CDR3 DNA sequence: TGTGCCAGCAGCCCAATTAGGGGGGGGACAGATACGCAGTATTTT. Its protein product is CASSPIRGGTDTQYF. Using reference TRBV14 and TRBJ2-3 for the parts outside the CDR3, the full variable domain is EAGVTQFPSHSVIEKGQTVTLRCDPISGHDNLYWYRRVMGKEIKFLLHFVKESKQDESGMPNNRFLAERTGGTYSTLKVQPAELEDSGVYFCASSPIRGGTDTQYFGPGTRLTVL.

CDR3 DNA sequence: TGTGCCACCCGCGAGGGAACCAACACTGAAGCTTTCTTT. Its translation is CATREGTNTEAFF. V and J are TRBV7-9 and TRBJ1-1, with D unresolved. V lost 10 bases, J lost 2 bases, and 14 bases lay in between. Germline CDR1 SEHNR, CDR2 FQNEAQ (reference sequence). The CDR3 is made up of 13 amino acids.

This clone was counted between two and nine times. The gene calls are TRBV4-3 and TRBJ1-1; the match to TRBD1 covers 10 bases. The CDR3 length is 14 residues. The junction had 3 bases not matched to a gene; V was cut back by 5 bases and J by 3 bases. The germline V gene has CDR1 LGHNA and CDR2 YSLEER. Here the CDR3 DNA reads TGCGCCAGCAGCGGGACAGGGGAAGACACTGAAGCTTTCTTT. Amino acid sequence: CASSGTGEDTEAFF.

The genes are TRBV14 and TRBJ1-2, with 7 positions matching TRBD1. This CDR3 spans 17 amino acids. After removal of 2 bases from V and 3 bases from J, the junction contained 12 bases not matched to a gene. CDR1 SGHDN and CDR2 FVKESK come from the germline V gene. In DNA form, the CDR3 reads TGTGCCAGCAGCCAAAATCCGACAGGGCGGTTCTACTATGGCTACACCTTC. Amino acids: CASSQNPTGRFYYGYTF.

V usage is TRBV2 and J usage is TRBJ2-7; 8 bases are a match to TRBD1. This CDR3 contains 16 residues. V lost 4 bases, J lost 2 bases, and 10 bases stayed unmatched. The V gene's germline CDR1 is SNHLY and CDR2 FYNNEI. CDR3 residues: CASSVGRTGLTYEQYF. DNA for the CDR3: TGTGCCAGCAGTGTAGGAAGGACAGGGTTAACCTACGAGCAGTACTTC.

The rearrangement joins TRBV27 to TRBJ1-2; D is ambiguous. The germline CDR1 and CDR2 sequences are MNHEY and SMNVEV (reference sequence). Trimming removed 1 base at V and 6 bases at J, with 9 bases between. The CDR3 extends over 13 amino acids. The CDR3 loop is CASSLYPEDGYTF. CDR3 DNA sequence: TGTGCCAGCAGTTTATACCCCGAGGATGGCTACACCTTC.

The rearrangement uses TRBV5-1 and TRBJ2-1; 9 bases fit TRBD2. J lost 9 bases, V lost 5 bases, and 18 bases had no gene match. CDR1 SGHRS and CDR2 YFSETQ come from the germline V gene. CDR3 length equals 17 residues. CDR3 protein: CASRRLGRTGTSSEQFF. In DNA, the CDR3 is TGCGCCAGCAGACGATTGGGCCGAACCGGGACTAGCAGTGAGCAGTTCTTC.

This clone occurred once. The CDR3: CASSPGRPPNYGYTF. CDR3 DNA sequence: TGTGCCAGCAGCCCAGGGCGGCCTCCTAACTATGGCTACACCTTC. The rearrangement uses TRBV7-6 and TRBJ1-2; a possible D gene is TRBD1 (5 bases). Trimming stripped 5 bases from V and 0 bases from J, with 13 bases between. The CDR3 runs to 15 residues. The germline V gene has CDR1 SGHVS and CDR2 FNYEAQ.

This sequence joins TRBV5-4 and TRBJ2-3; 11 nucleotides line up with TRBD2. The length of the CDR3 is 16 residues. The germline V gene has CDR1 SGHNT and CDR2 YYREEE (reference sequence). V shed 5 bases and J 3 bases; nucleotides not matched to a gene: 8. The CDR3 DNA sequence: TGTGCCAGCAGTTCAGCTAGCGGGGGGCATACAGATACGCAGTATTTT. As protein: CASSSASGGHTDTQYF.

The chain has TRBV19 and TRBJ1-6; 8 bases map to TRBD1. The CDR3 spans 14 residues. V trimming: 5 bases; J trimming: 9 bases; junction bases outside the gene matches: 6. Germline V gene data show CDR1 as LNHDA and CDR2 as SQIVND (reference sequence). The DNA of the CDR3 is TGTGCCAGTAGTTGCGACAGGGGTGGTTCACCCCTCCACTTT. Amino acids: CASSCDRGGSPLHF.

The chain carries TRBV4-3 and TRBJ1-4; TRBD1 might be the D (5 bases). The V end lost 2 bases, the J end lost 6 bases, and 19 bases lay between the germline ends. The CDR3 is 17 amino acids. Germline lookup yields CDR1 LGHNA and CDR2 YSLEER. The CDR3 sequence is CASSQPERARGDEKLFF. CDR3 in DNA: TGCGCCAGCAGCCAACCCGAAAGGGCGCGGGGGGATGAAAAACTGTTTTTT.

V usage is TRBV7-9 and J usage is TRBJ1-2; possible D gene TRBD1, 6 bases. CDR3 size: 17 residues. Trimming left V 2 bases short and J 3 bases short, with 19 bases between. Germline loops: CDR1 SEHNR, CDR2 FQNEAQ (reference sequence). CDR3: CASSLPSDSPQHYGYTF. CDR3 coding DNA: TGTGCCAGCAGCTTACCGTCGGACAGCCCGCAACACTATGGCTACACCTTC.